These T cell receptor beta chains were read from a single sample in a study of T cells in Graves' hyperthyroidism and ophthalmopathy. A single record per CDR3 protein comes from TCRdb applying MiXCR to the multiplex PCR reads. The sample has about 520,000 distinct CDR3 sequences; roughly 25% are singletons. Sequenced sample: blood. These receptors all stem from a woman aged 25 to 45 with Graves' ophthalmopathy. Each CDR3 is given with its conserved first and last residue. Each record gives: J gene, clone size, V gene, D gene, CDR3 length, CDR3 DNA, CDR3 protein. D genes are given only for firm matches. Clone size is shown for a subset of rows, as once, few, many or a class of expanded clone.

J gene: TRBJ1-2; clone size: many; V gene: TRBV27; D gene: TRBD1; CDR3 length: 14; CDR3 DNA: TGTGCCAGCAGTTACAGGGGTACTAACTATGGCTACACCTTC; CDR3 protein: CASSYRGTNYGYTF
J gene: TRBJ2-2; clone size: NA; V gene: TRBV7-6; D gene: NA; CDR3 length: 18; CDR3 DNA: TGTGCCAGCAGCTCACCCGGGCTTTCAGGGGCGTGTACCGGGGAGCTGTTTTTT; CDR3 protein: CASSSPGLSGACTGELFF
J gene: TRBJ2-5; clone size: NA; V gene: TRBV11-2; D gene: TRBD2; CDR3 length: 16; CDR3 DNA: TGTGCCAGCAGCCAAGAGGCGACTAGCGGCCAAGAGACCCAGTACTTC; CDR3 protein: CASSQEATSGQETQYF
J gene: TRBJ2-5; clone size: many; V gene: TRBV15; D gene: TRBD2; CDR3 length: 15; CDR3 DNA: TGTGCCACCGGACGTGAGCGGGGGCCTTGGGAGACCCAGTACTTC; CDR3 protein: CATGRERGPWETQYF
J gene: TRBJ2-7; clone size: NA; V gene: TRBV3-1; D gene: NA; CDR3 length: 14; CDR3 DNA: TGTGCCAGCAGCCAAGTACAGGGATCCCACGAGCAGTACTTC; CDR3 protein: CASSQVQGSHEQYF
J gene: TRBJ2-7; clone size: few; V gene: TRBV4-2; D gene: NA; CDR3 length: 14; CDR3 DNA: TGTGCCAGCAGCCAAGAAGCCGCCTGGGACGAGCAGTACTTC; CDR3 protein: CASSQEAAWDEQYF
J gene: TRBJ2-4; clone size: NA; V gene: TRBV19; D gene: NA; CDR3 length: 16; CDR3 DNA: TGTGCCAGTAGTGCGGAGGGTCGGTTAGCCAAAAACATTAAGTACTTC; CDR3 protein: CASSAEGRLAKNIKYF
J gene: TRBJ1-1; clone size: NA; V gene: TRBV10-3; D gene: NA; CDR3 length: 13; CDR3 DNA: TGTGCCATCATCAGAGTCGAGAACACTGAAGCTTTCTTT; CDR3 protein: CAIIRVENTEAFF
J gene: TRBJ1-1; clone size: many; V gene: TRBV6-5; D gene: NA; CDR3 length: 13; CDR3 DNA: TGTGCCAGCGGTTTGGGGGGAGGTACTGAAGCTTTCTTT; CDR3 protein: CASGLGGGTEAFF
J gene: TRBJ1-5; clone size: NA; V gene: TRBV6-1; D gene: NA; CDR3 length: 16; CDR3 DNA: TGTGCCAGCAGTGAAGCGTCAGGGCGTAGCAATCAGCCCCAGCATTTT; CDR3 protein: CASSEASGRSNQPQHF
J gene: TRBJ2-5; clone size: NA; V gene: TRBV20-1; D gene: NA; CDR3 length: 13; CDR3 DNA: TGCAGTGCTAGGGCTCTAGATCAGGAGACCCAGTACTTC; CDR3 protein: CSARALDQETQYF
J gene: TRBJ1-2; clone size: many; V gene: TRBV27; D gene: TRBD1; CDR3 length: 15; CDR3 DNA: TGTGCCAGCAGTGGCATTCCGACAGGGAACTATGGCTACACCTTC; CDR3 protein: CASSGIPTGNYGYTF
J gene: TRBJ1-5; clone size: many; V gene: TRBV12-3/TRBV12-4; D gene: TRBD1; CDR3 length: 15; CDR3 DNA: TGTGCCAGCAGTCGGACAGGGAATAGCAATCAGCCCCAGCATTTT; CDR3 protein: CASSRTGNSNQPQHF